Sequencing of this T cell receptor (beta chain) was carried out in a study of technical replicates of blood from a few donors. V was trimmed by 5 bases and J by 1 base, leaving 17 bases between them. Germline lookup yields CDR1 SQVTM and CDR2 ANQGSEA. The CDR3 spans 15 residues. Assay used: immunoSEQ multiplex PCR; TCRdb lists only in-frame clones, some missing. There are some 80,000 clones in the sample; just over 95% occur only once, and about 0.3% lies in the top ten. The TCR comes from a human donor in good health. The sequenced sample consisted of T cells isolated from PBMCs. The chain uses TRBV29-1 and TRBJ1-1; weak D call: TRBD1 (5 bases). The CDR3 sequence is CSVRGRQGGNTEAFF. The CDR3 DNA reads TGCAGCGTTCGGGGGAGGCAGGGCGGGAACACTGAAGCTTTCTTT.